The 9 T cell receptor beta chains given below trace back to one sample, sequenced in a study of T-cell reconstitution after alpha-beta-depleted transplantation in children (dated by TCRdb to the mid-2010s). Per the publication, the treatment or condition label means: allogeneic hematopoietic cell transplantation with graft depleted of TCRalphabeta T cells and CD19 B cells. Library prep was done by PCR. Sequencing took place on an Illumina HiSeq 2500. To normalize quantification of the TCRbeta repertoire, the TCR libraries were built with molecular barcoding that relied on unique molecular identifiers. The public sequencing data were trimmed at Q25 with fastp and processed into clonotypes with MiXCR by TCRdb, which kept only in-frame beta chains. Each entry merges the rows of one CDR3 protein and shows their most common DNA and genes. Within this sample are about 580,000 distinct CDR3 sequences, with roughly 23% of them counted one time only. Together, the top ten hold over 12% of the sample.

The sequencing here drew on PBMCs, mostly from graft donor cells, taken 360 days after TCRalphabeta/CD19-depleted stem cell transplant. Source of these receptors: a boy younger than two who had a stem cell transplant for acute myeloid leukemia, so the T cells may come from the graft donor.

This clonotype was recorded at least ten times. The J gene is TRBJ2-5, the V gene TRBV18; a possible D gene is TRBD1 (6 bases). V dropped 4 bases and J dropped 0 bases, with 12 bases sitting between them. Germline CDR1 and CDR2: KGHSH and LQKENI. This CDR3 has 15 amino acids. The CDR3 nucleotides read TGTGCCAGCTCACGCGACAGGTACGACCAAGAGACCCAGTACTTC. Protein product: CASSRDRYDQETQYF.

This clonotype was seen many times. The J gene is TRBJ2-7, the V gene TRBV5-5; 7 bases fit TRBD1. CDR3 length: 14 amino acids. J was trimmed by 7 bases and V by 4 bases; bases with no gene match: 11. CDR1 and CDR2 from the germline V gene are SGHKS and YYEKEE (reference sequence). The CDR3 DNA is TGTGCCAGCAGCCCGGGACAGTGGGTGTCGGAGCAGTACGTC. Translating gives CASSPGQWVSEQYV.

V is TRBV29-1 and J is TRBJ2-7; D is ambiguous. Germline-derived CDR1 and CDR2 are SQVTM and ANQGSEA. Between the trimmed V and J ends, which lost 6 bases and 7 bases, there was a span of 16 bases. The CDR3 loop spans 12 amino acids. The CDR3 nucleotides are TGCAGCGTCCTTACTTTGCCTCGAGAGCAGTACTTC. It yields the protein CSVLTLPREQYF.

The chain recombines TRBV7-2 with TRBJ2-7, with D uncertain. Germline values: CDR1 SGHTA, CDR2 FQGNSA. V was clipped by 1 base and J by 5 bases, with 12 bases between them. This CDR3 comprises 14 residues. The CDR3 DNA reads TGTGCCAGCAGCTTAGGGGGTAGAATCAACGAGCAGTACGTC. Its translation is CASSLGGRINEQYV.

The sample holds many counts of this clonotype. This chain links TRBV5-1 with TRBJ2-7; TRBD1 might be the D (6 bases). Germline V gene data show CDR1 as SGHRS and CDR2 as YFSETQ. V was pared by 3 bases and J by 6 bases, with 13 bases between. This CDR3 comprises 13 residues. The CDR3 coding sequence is TGCGCCAGCAGCTCCAAACAGGGTTCCGAGCAGTACTTC. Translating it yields CASSSKQGSEQYF.

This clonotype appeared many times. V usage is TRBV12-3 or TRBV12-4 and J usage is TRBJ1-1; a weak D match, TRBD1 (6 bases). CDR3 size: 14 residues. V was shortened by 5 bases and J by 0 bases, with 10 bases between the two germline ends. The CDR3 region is CASSIQGLNTEAFF. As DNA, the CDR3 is TGTGCCAGCAGTATTCAGGGGTTGAACACTGAAGCTTTCTTT.

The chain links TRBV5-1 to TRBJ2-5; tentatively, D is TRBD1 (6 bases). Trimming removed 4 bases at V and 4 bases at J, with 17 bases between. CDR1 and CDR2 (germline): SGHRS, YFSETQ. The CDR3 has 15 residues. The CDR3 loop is CASSRHSLQGETQYF. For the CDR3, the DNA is TGCGCCAGCAGCCGGCATTCCTTACAGGGAGAGACCCAGTACTTC.

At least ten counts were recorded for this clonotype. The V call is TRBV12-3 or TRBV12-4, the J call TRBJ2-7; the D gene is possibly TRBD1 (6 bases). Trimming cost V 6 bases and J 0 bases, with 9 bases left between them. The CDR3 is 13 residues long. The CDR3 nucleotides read TGTGCCAGCAGCCGAGGGGGCTCCTACGAGCAGTACTTC. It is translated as CASSRGGSYEQYF.

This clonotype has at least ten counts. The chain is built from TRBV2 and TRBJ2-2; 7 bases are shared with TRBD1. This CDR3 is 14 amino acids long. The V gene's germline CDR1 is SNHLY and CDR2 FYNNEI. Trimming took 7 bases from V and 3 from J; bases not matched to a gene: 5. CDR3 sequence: CASIGDRDTGELFF. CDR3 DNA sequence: TGTGCCAGCATCGGCGACAGGGACACCGGGGAGCTGTTTTTT.